A single T cell receptor (beta chain) is shown here with its context. The ends lost 6 bases at V and 6 bases at J; junction bases unmatched: 7. Germline V CDR1 and CDR2: MDHEN, SYDVKM. The CDR3 contains 14 residues. This record comes from a study of blood T cell repertoires in COVID-19. Study information: There were acute and convalescent COVID-19 samples, and they came from the United States, Italy and Spain. Sample material is recorded as cDNA or gDNA derived from T cells, B-cell-depleted T cells, or PBMCs.

Method: immunoSEQ multiplex PCR; TCRdb's copy keeps in-frame clones and lacks some. The table has under 200,000 clones, approximately 84% seen once. The sample taken for sequencing was peripheral blood. The clonotype originates from a man between 65 and 85 years old with active or convalescent COVID-19. This chain uses TRBV28 with TRBJ1-5; TRBD1 matches 8 bases. The CDR3 here is CASRVGQGGQPQHF. CDR3 bases: TGTGCCAGCAGAGTCGGACAGGGAGGTCAGCCCCAGCATTTT.